The next 29 T cell receptor beta chains were all read from a single sample in a study of T cell clonality in common variable immunodeficiency. Sequencing was performed with immunoSEQ multiplex PCR; in TCRdb, only in-frame clones are kept and a portion is missing. The sample shows about 31,000 clones, no singletons; the ten largest hold 3.5% to 4%. The specimen sequenced was peripheral blood mononuclear cells. These receptor sequences come from a person aged 18 to 75 in good health.

This clone was observed at least ten times. The read ends 3 residues early relative to the CDR3; the germline J gene fills the gap. The rearrangement uses TRBV2 and TRBJ2-5; TRBD2 aligns across 8 bases. V trimming: 6 bases; J trimming: 7 bases; junction bases outside the gene matches: 16. The CDR3 covers 16 residues. CDR1 is SNHLY, CDR2 FYNNEI, per germline. The CDR3 bases that were read are TGTGCCAGCAGCCCGGTGGGCGGCGGGGGGCCGGGGACC. This sequence encodes CASSPVGGGGPGT. The complete CDR3 sequence is CASSPVGGGGPGTQYF.

This clone was detected ten times or more. Read coverage stops 3 residues before the CDR3 terminus; the germline J gene supplies the remainder. The chain joins TRBV7-3 to TRBJ2-3; 11 positions match TRBD2. Germline CDR1 reads SGHTA; CDR2 reads FQGTGA. The CDR3 has 14 amino acids. CDR3 residues: CASSRLAGQETQYF. Incomplete CDR3 DNA: TGTGCCAGCAGCCGACTAGCGGGGCAAGAGACG.

This clone occurred many times. The CDR3 end falls 3 residues outside the read, so it is completed with the germline J gene. This sequence joins TRBV11-2 and TRBJ2-3, with 12 bases matching TRBD2. The germline CDR1 and CDR2 sequences are SGHAT and FQNNGV. CDR3 size: 15 residues. The ends lost 5 bases at V and 5 bases at J; junction bases unmatched: 5. The DNA read from the CDR3 is TGTGCCAGCAGCCACCCGGGACTAGCGGGAGATACG. Protein sequence: CASSHPGLAGDT. The full CDR3 protein reads CASSHPGLAGDTQYF.

This clone was observed at least ten times. The CDR3 end is not reached by the read, which stops 3 residues before it; the germline J gene fills it in. The rearrangement uses TRBV5-1 and TRBJ1-1; D possibly corresponds to TRBD1 (6 bases). The V gene's germline CDR1 is SGHRS and CDR2 YFSETQ. The V end was cut by 4 bases, the J end by 2 bases, with 18 bases between. This CDR3 region has 16 residues. Partial CDR3 DNA: TGCGCCAGCAGCCGCTTAGGGGGGGTATCTAACACTGAA. This translates into CASSRLGGVSNTE. In full, the CDR3 is CASSRLGGVSNTEAFF.

Regarding this clone: A read error is likely here: a far larger clone is one base away. The missing CDR3 end, 3 residues past where the read stops, is filled in from the germline J gene. The chain is built from TRBV7-2 and TRBJ1-4; 7 nucleotides match TRBD1. CDR1 and CDR2 from the germline V gene are SGHTA and FQGNSA. CDR3 size: 13 residues. This chain's CDR3 is CASSWDRNSPLFF. The part of the CDR3 DNA that was read is TGTGCCAGCAGCTGGGACAGAAATTCACCA.

On this clone itself: The read falls 3 residues short of the CDR3 end, and the missing part is taken from the germline J gene. This chain links TRBV5-1 with TRBJ2-5, with D possibly matching TRBD2 (6 bases). In germline, CDR1 is SGHRS, CDR2 YFSETQ. The length of the CDR3 is 15 residues. V was clipped by 4 bases and J by 5 bases, with 18 bases between them. This CDR3 is CASSPGTSRGETQYF. The sequenced CDR3 bases are TGCGCCAGCAGCCCCGGGACTTCTCGCGGGGAGACC.

In this sample, this clone turned up many times. Coverage ceases 3 residues before the CDR3 finishes, and the germline J gene fills in the end. The chain uses TRBV7-2 and TRBJ2-1; D gene uncertain. Germline loops: CDR1 SGHTA, CDR2 FQGNSA. The germline V and J ends were trimmed by 1 base and 0 bases, with 7 bases remaining between them. This CDR3 region has 15 residues. CDR3 sequence reads: CASSLGHYSYNEQFF. CDR3 bases read: TGTGCCAGCAGCTTAGGGCACTACTCCTACAATGAG.

This clone has at least ten counts. The CDR3 end is not reached by the read, which stops 3 residues before it; the germline J gene fills it in. V is TRBV2 and J is TRBJ2-5; weak D call: TRBD2 (6 bases). Trimming removed 2 bases from V and 4 bases from J, with 11 bases in between. The CDR3 spans 14 residues. Germline V CDR1 and CDR2: SNHLY, FYNNEI. The CDR3 reads CASSENRDSETQYF. The sequenced part of the CDR3 DNA is TGTGCCAGCAGTGAAAATCGGGACTCAGAGACC.

In this sample, this clone turned up a few times. The read gets to within 3 residues of the CDR3 end, and the germline J gene fills in the rest. The chain links TRBV19 to TRBJ2-1; 9 bases are a match to TRBD1. The length of the CDR3 is 13 residues. Germline V lookup: CDR1 LNHDA, CDR2 SQIVND (reference sequence). V shed 10 bases and J 5 bases; nucleotides not matched to a gene: 6. The DNA read from the CDR3 is TGTGCCACCCGGAGGACAGGGGACAATGAG. Protein sequence: CATRRTGDNE. The whole CDR3 sequence is CATRRTGDNEQFF.

This clone was observed many times. CDR3 residues: CASSKQGYTEAFF. The DNA read from the CDR3 is TGTGCCAGCAGTAAACAGGGGTACACTGAA. J is TRBJ1-1 and V is TRBV2; TRBD1 aligns across 7 bases. Read sequence stops 3 residues before the CDR3 end, and the germline J gene provides the missing end. This CDR3 is built from 13 residues. Losses at the gene ends were 5 bases for V and 3 bases for J; bases not matched to a gene: 3. In germline, CDR1 is SNHLY, CDR2 FYNNEI.

This clone turned up a few times. The CDR3 extends 3 residues past the end of the read, so its final part is completed from the germline J gene. The chain has TRBV30 and TRBJ2-4; 8 nucleotides line up with TRBD1. The CDR3 length is 14 residues. Germline V lookup: CDR1 GTSNPN, CDR2 SVGIG (reference sequence). The DNA read from the CDR3 is TGTGCCTGGAGCGAACAGGGGGTAGTGGTGGGT. It encodes CAWSEQGVVVG. The entire CDR3 reads CAWSEQGVVVGQYF.

This clone was observed many times. The CDR3: CASSPPSQAWETQYF. The sequenced part of the CDR3 DNA is TGTGCCAGCTCACCACCGAGTCAGGCGTGGGAGACC. V gene TRBV18 combines with J gene TRBJ2-5, with D hard to call. The CDR3 end is not reached by the read, which stops 3 residues before it; the germline J gene fills it in. Per germline, CDR1 KGHSH and CDR2 LQKENI. The CDR3 loop spans 15 amino acids. Trimming stripped 0 bases from V and 5 bases from J, with 13 bases between.

This clone has ten or more counts. The read ends 3 residues shy of where the CDR3 ends; the end is completed using the germline J gene. This chain links TRBV19 with TRBJ1-5; 9 bases map to TRBD1. With 10 bases clipped from V and 5 bases from J, the junction kept 3 bases outside the gene matches. CDR1 is LNHDA and CDR2 is SQIVND in the germline V gene (reference sequence). This CDR3 is built from 12 residues. This CDR3 reads CATRQGDQPQHF. The sequenced CDR3 bases are TGTGCCACCCGACAGGGGGATCAGCCC.

This clone was picked up many times. The CDR3 sequence: CSARKIGRGGYTF. Incomplete CDR3 DNA: TGCAGTGCTAGAAAAATAGGGAGGGGAGGC. The gene calls are TRBV20-1 and TRBJ1-2; D may be TRBD1 (5 bases). The CDR3 end lies 3 residues beyond the end of the read and is filled in from the germline J gene. CDR1 is DFQATT and CDR2 is SNEGSKA in the germline V gene (reference sequence). The CDR3 contains 13 residues.

This clone was seen repeatedly, ten times or more. The CDR3 end lies 3 residues beyond the end of the read and is filled in from the germline J gene. The gene calls are TRBV7-9 and TRBJ1-3; tentative D call: TRBD1 (6 bases). Trimming cost V 10 bases and J 0 bases, with 10 bases left between them. The CDR3 sequence is 13 residues long. CDR1 and CDR2 (germline): SEHNR, FQNEAQ (reference sequence). The CDR3 region is CAIQGVSGNTIYF. CDR3 DNA (partial): TGTGCCATACAGGGAGTCTCTGGAAACACC.

This clone was observed a few times. The read ends 3 residues early relative to the CDR3; the germline J gene fills the gap. The V gene is TRBV7-9, the J gene TRBJ2-4, with 7 bases lining up with TRBD2. Germline V lookup: CDR1 SEHNR, CDR2 FQNEAQ (reference sequence). This CDR3 comprises 15 residues. The CDR3 bases that were read are TGTGCCAGCAGCTCGGGGGGAGCCGTTAACTATGGT. Translated: CASSSGGAVNYG. The entire CDR3 protein reads CASSSGGAVNYGQYF.

The table lists this clone with many counts. The read terminates 3 residues before the CDR3 end, so the remaining end is supplied by the germline J gene. J is TRBJ2-7 and V is TRBV5-5, with TRBD2 matching 11 bases. This CDR3 is built from 15 residues. Trimming took 0 bases from V and 4 from J; bases not matched to a gene: 3. Germline V CDR1 and CDR2: SGHKS, YYEKEE (reference sequence). CDR3 sequence: CASSLGLAGGYEQYF. CDR3 DNA (partial): TGTGCCAGCAGCTTGGGGTTAGCGGGAGGGTACGAG.

In this sample, this clone turned up a few times. The sequence runs out 3 residues before the end of the CDR3; the remainder is reconstructed from the germline J gene. The chain couples TRBV7-9 to TRBJ2-3, with D possibly being TRBD2 (6 bases). CDR1 SEHNR and CDR2 FQNEAQ come from the germline V gene (reference sequence). V was clipped by 3 bases and J by 3 bases, with 13 bases between them. This CDR3 has 15 residues. The DNA read from the CDR3 is TGTGCCAGCAGCTTTGGGACTGAAAAGACAGATACG. It encodes CASSFGTEKTDT. The whole CDR3 region reads CASSFGTEKTDTQYF. Filled out from reference TRBV7-9 and TRBJ2-3, the complete variable domain reads DTGVSQNPRHKITKRGQNVTFRCDPISEHNRLYWYRQTLGQGPEFLTYFQNEAQLEKSRLLSDRFSAERPKGSFSTLEIQRTEQGDSAMYLCASSFGTEKTDTQYFGPGTRLTVL.

This clone was counted ten times or more. The missing CDR3 end, 3 residues past where the read stops, is filled in from the germline J gene. V is TRBV19 and J is TRBJ1-5, with D possibly TRBD1 on 5 matching bases. Trimming cost V 7 bases and J 1 base, with 20 bases left between them. Looked up from germline, CDR1 is LNHDA and CDR2 is SQIVND (reference sequence). This CDR3 comprises 17 residues. Incomplete CDR3 DNA: TGTGCCAGTACCCCACGGGCCGGGGGAGCAAGCAATCAGCCC. The encoded protein is CASTPRAGGASNQP. The CDR3 in full is CASTPRAGGASNQPQHF.

The sample holds many counts of this clone. The read gets to within 3 residues of the CDR3 end, and the germline J gene fills in the rest. The chain couples TRBV5-1 to TRBJ2-5, with 8 bases that match TRBD1. The CDR3 has 14 amino acids. The V gene end was trimmed by 3 bases and the J gene end by 5 bases; junction bases not matched to a gene: 6. The germline gives CDR1 SGHRS, CDR2 YFSETQ. The covered CDR3 bases are TGCGCCAGCAGCTCAGGGACAGGAGGGGAGACC. Amino acids: CASSSGTGGET. The full CDR3 protein reads CASSSGTGGETQYF.

With regard to this clone: Read data end 3 residues before the CDR3 end; the end is taken from the germline J gene. The chain combines TRBV7-9 with TRBJ1-2; TRBD1 might be the D (5 bases). From germline, CDR1 is SEHNR and CDR2 FQNEAQ (reference sequence). This CDR3 is built from 14 residues. The CDR3 sequence is CASSSSGAGNDYTF. CDR3 bases read: TGTGCCAGCAGCTCTAGCGGGGCGGGGAATGAC.

By sample fraction, this clone is medium-sized. The sequence runs out 3 residues before the end of the CDR3; the remainder is reconstructed from the germline J gene. The rearrangement uses TRBV7-3 and TRBJ1-1, with D possibly matching TRBD1 (6 bases). The CDR3 has 14 amino acids. The germline gives CDR1 SGHTA, CDR2 FQGTGA. Between the trimmed V and J ends, which lost 6 bases and 4 bases, there was a span of 15 bases. The CDR3 bases that were read are TGTGCCAGCAGTCCAGGGGTGAGATTCACTGAA. Residues: CASSPGVRFTE. The full CDR3 reads CASSPGVRFTEAFF. The whole variable domain, remainder taken from reference TRBV7-3 and TRBJ1-1, is GAGVSQTPSNKVTEKGKYVELRCDPISGHTALYWYRQSLGQGPEFLIYFQGTGAADDSGLPNDRFFAVRPEGSVSTLKIQRTERGDSAVYLCASSPGVRFTEAFFGQGTRLTVV.

Sample share makes this clone medium-sized. Coverage ceases 3 residues before the CDR3 finishes, and the germline J gene fills in the end. The chain combines TRBV10-3 with TRBJ2-3; 7 bases match TRBD2. Looked up from germline, CDR1 is ENHRY and CDR2 is SYGVKD. Trimming cost V 3 bases and J 7 bases; bases outside gene matches: 1. This CDR3 has 12 amino acids. CDR3 DNA (partial): TGTGCCATCAGTGAAGCGGGGAATACG. Its translation: CAISEAGNT. The full CDR3 sequence reads CAISEAGNTQYF.

In this sample, this clone turned up many times. The CDR3 goes on 3 residues after the read ends, and that part is filled in from the germline J gene. The chain recombines TRBV7-9 with TRBJ1-6; D not certain. This CDR3 is built from 14 residues. Germline CDR1 SEHNR, CDR2 FQNEAQ (reference sequence). Trimming cost V 1 base and J 7 bases, with 8 bases left between them. CDR3 DNA, as far as it was read: TGTGCCAGCAGCTTAGGACACATGAATTCACCC. Its translation is CASSLGHMNSP. In full, the CDR3 reads CASSLGHMNSPLHF.

This clone was seen repeatedly, ten times or more. The read halts 3 residues ahead of the CDR3 end, with the missing end drawn from the germline J gene. The V and J genes are TRBV30 and TRBJ1-1, with 7 bases matching TRBD1. The CDR3 has 14 residues. CDR1 GTSNPN and CDR2 SVGIG come from the germline V gene (reference sequence). CDR3 bases read: TGTGCCTGGAGCTTCTTTACCCACAGGGGCGAA. Translation: CAWSFFTHRGE. In full, the CDR3 reads CAWSFFTHRGEAFF. Together with reference TRBV30 and TRBJ1-1, the CDR3 gives the full variable domain: SQTIHQWPATLVQPVGSPLSLECTVEGTSNPNLYWYRQAAGRGLQLLFYSVGIGQISSEVPQNLSASRPQDRQFILSSKKLLLSDSGFYLCAWSFFTHRGEAFFGQGTRLTVV.

Remarks on this clone: From the germline J gene comes the end of the CDR3, since the read stops 3 residues before it. V gene TRBV18 combines with J gene TRBJ2-1; possibly TRBD1 or TRBD2 for D (5 bases each). The CDR3 is 15 residues long. V was pared by 6 bases and J by 7 bases, with 19 bases between. Germline V gives CDR1 KGHSH, CDR2 LQKENI. CDR3 DNA, as far as it was read: TGTGCCAGCTCTACAGGAGGCCTTGGCAGGAATGAG. Translated: CASSTGGLGRNE. The full CDR3 is CASSTGGLGRNEQFF.

This clone was seen many times. The read halts 3 residues ahead of the CDR3 end, with the missing end drawn from the germline J gene. The V and J genes are TRBV30 and TRBJ1-1; D is ambiguous. This CDR3 has 12 amino acids. Germline CDR1 GTSNPN, CDR2 SVGIG (reference sequence). V lost 2 bases to trimming and J lost 0 bases, with 4 bases between them. CDR3 loop: CAWSPLNTEAFF. The sequenced part of the CDR3 DNA is TGTGCCTGGAGTCCATTGAACACTGAA.

This clone has ten or more counts. The sequenced fragment ends 3 residues before the CDR3 boundary, so the rest is inferred from the germline J gene. V gene TRBV7-8 combines with J gene TRBJ2-5; 7 bases fit TRBD1. CDR3 length: 15 residues. The V gene's germline CDR1 is SGHVS and CDR2 FQNEAQ. With 5 bases clipped from V and 0 bases from J, the junction kept 6 bases outside the gene matches. The chain's CDR3 is CASSLGQGDQETQYF. Partial CDR3 DNA: TGTGCCAGCAGCCTGGGGCAGGGGGACCAAGAGACC.

The table lists this clone with many counts. The sequence runs out 3 residues before the end of the CDR3; the remainder is reconstructed from the germline J gene. This sequence joins TRBV20-1 and TRBJ1-4, with D possibly being TRBD1 (5 bases). Germline V gene data show CDR1 as DFQATT and CDR2 as SNEGSKA (reference sequence). The CDR3 is 14 residues long. CDR3 residues: CSASPLRDNSPLFF. The covered CDR3 bases are TGCAGTGCATCACCTCTCAGGGATAATTCACCA.